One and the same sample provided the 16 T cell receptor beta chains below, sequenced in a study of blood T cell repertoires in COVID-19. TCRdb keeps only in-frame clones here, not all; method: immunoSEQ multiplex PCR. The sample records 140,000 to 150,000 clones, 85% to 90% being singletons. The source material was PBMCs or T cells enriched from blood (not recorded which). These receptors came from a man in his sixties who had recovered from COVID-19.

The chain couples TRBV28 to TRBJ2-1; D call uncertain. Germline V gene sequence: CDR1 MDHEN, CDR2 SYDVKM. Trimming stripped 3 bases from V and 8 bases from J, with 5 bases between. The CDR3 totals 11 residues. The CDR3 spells CASSFRDEQFF. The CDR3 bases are TGTGCCAGCAGTTTTCGGGATGAGCAGTTCTTC.

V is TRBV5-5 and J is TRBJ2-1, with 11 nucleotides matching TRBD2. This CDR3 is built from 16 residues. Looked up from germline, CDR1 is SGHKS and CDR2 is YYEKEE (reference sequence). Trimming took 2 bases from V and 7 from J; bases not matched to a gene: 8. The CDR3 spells CASSLVSSGGINEQFF. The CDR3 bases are TGTGCCAGCAGCTTAGTCTCTAGCGGGGGGATTAATGAGCAGTTCTTC.

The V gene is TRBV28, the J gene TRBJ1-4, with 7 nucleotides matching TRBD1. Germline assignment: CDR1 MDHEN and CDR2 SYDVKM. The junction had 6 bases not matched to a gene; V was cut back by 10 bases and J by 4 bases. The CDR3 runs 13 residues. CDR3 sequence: CAIQGTVNEKLFF. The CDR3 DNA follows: TGTGCCATACAAGGGACAGTTAATGAAAAACTGTTTTTT.

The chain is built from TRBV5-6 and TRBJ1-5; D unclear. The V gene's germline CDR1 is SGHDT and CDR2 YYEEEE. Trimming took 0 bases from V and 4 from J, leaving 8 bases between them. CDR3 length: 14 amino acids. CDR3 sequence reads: CASSLGRLNQPQHF. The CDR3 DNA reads TGTGCCAGCAGCTTGGGGCGGTTGAATCAGCCCCAGCATTTT.

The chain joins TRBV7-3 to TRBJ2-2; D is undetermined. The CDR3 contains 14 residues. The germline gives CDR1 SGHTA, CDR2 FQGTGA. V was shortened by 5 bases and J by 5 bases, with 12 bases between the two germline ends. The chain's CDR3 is CASSPLAGTGELFF. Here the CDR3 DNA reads TGTGCCAGCAGCCCCCTGGCCGGGACCGGGGAGCTGTTTTTT.

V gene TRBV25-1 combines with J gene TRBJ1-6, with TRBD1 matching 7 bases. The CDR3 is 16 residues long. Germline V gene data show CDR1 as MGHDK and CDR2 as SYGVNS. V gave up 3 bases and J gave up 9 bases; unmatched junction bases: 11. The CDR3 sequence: CASSDPTLGQFSPLHF. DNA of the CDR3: TGTGCCAGCAGTGATCCCACCCTGGGACAGTTTTCACCCCTCCACTTT.

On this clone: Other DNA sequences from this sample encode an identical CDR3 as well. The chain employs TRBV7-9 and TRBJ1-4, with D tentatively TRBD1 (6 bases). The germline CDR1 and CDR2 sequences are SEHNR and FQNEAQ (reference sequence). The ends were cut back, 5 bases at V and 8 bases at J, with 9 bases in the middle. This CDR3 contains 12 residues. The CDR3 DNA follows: TGTGCCAGCAGCCCGCAGGGGGAAAAACTGTTTTTT. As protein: CASSPQGEKLFF.

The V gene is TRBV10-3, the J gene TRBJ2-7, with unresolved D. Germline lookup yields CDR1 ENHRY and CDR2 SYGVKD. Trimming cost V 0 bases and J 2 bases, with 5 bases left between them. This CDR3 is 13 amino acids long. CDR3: CAISESQTYEQYF. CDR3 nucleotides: TGTGCCATCAGTGAGTCACAGACCTACGAGCAGTACTTC.

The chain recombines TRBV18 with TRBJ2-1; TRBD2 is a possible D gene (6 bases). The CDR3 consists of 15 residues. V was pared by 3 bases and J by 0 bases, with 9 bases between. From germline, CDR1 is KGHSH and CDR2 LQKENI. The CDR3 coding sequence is TGTGCCAGCTCACCTCGGGGGAGCTCCTACAATGAGCAGTTCTTC. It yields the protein CASSPRGSSYNEQFF. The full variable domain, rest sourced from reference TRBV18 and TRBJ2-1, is NAGVMQNPRHLVRRRGQEARLRCSPMKGHSHVYWYRQLPEEGLKFMVYLQKENIIDESGMPKERFSAEFPKEGPSILRIQQVVRGDSAAYFCASSPRGSSYNEQFFGPGTRLTVL.

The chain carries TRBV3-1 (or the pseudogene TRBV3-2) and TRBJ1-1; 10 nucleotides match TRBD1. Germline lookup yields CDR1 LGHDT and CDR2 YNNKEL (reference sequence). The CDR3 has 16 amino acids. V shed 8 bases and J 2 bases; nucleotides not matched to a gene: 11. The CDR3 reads CASRGRDRGENTEAFF. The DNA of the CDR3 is TGTGCCAGCCGCGGGAGGGACAGGGGAGAAAACACTGAAGCTTTCTTT.

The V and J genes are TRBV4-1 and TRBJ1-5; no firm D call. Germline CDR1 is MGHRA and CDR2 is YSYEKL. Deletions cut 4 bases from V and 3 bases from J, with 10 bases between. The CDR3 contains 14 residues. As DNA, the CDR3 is TGCGCCAGCAGCCCTCGGGGTTCCAATCAGCCCCAGCATTTT. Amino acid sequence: CASSPRGSNQPQHF.

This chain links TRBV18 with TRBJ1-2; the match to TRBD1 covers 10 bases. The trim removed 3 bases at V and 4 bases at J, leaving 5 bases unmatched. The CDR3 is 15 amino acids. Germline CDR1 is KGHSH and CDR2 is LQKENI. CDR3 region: CASSPGTGARYGYTF. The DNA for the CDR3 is TGTGCCAGCTCACCTGGGACAGGGGCGCGCTATGGCTACACCTTC.

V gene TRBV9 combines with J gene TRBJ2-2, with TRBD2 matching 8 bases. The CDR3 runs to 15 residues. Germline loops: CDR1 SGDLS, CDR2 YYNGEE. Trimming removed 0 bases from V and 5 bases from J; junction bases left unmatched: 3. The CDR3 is CASSVAGGPTGELFF. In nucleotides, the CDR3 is TGTGCCAGCAGCGTAGCGGGGGGGCCAACCGGGGAGCTGTTTTTT.

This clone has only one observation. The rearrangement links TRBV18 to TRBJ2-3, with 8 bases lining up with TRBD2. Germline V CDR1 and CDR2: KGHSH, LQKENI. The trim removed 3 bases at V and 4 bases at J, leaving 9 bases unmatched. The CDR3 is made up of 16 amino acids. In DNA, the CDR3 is TGTGCCAGCTCACCCCCGGGGGGGGTGTTGCCAGATACGCAGTATTTT. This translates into CASSPPGGVLPDTQYF.

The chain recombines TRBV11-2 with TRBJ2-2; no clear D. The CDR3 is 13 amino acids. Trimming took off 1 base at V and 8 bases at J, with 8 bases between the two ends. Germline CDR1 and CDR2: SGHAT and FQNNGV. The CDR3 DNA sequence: TGTGCCAGCAGCTTAGGCTTCCGGGGGGAGCTGTTTTTT. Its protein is CASSLGFRGELFF.

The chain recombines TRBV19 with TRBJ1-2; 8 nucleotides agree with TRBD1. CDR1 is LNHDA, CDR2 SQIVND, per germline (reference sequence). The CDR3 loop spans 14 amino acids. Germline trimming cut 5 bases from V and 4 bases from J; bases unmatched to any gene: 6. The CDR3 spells CASSGQGRGYGYTF. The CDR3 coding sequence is TGTGCCAGTAGTGGACAGGGCAGGGGCTATGGCTACACCTTC.